The following is a T cell receptor beta chain sequence with its context. Its antigen is still unknown. Base qualities are not provided; no much larger clone lies one nucleotide away. TCRbeta CDR3 regions were amplified from genomic DNA by means of the immunoSEQ Assay, a bias-controlled multiplex PCR. Regarding the original processing steps: The number of nucleated cells in each sample was estimated by amplification of reference gene primers within the assay. To quantify the absolute abundance of each unique TCRbeta CDR3 rearrangement, sequence reads were collapsed and filtered. Productive Simpson clonality was computed per sample as the square root of Simpson's diversity index over productive rearrangements. Imported from immuneACCESS, the table was reduced by TCRdb to in-frame sequences with V and J called. These copies leave out some clones; in studies compared against another copy, an unresolved V gene accounts for under half, and the cause of the remainder is not known. Clonal size and the V and J genes are those of that table, whereas D and trimming came from the DNA. The sample contains over 150,000 clones, about 90% of them found a single time. In total, the top ten clones hold about 6.5% of the sample.

Participants in the prospective study were aged about 18 to 90 years, lived in under 30 United States geographic areas, and enrolled through a virtual design. To assign participants to cohorts, the prospective study relied on clinical history that participants themselves reported in a screening survey and a study questionnaire. ImmuneRACE Cohort 3 recovered participants were defined by two consecutive negative NP/OP PCR tests, healthcare professional clearance, or symptom resolution. In the prospective study, mobile phlebotomists collected whole blood, serum and a nasopharyngeal or oropharyngeal swab from each participant. Over a 2-month period, participants in the prospective study had the option of providing additional blood draws and questionnaires. Before DNA extraction, blood samples from the prospective study were shipped at room temperature or frozen. This record comes from a study of blood T cell repertoires in COVID-19 (dated by TCRdb to 2018 to 2020). Context from the whole study: Samples from collaborators originated in the United States, Italy and Spain and spanned both the acute and convalescent phases of COVID-19. The repertoires were made available in a free public database intended to serve as a resource for research on the immune response to SARS-CoV-2. HLA class I and class II types, where available, came from metadata supplied by the sample provider rather than from assay-based typing. Deeply sampled blood TCRbeta repertoires from subjects exposed to, actively infected with, or recovered from COVID-19 were included in the dataset. The material from the prospective study consisted of cDNA or gDNA derived from T cells, B-cell-depleted T cells, or PBMCs. Sample metadata almost always included a de-identified subject ID, COVID-19 status, age in years and sex. Samples were obtained from the ongoing ImmuneRACE study (first 160 participants) and from roughly 1,300 subjects provided by 6 global collaborators. Here is what the overall study found, with its caveats: How much clinical and demographic metadata was included differed by source and by participant, and the metadata was provided uncurated.

V lost 0 bases and J lost 2 bases; the stretch between them is 12 bases long. Reading from cysteine to phenylalanine, the CDR3 counts 16 amino acids. Left in the record is the CDR3 DNA by itself, 48 bases read in frame from the first base. CDR1 is given as WNHNN and CDR2 as SYGVQD, both from the germline V gene (reference sequence). The source is a woman between 50 and 59 years old who had recovered from COVID-19. The specimen sequenced was PBMCs or T cells enriched from blood (not recorded which). In this chain, TRBV10-1 is recombined with TRBJ2-3; perhaps TRBD1 is the D gene, with 5 bases matching. At the DNA level, the sequence is TGCGCCAGCAGTGAGTCAAAGGGGCCGGACACAGATACGCAGTATTTT. This encodes CASSESKGPDTDTQYF.